The TCR beta chain under discussion was sequenced for a study of blood T cells in healthy people across ages. Broader study findings: Researchers said unsorted PBMCs prevented a conclusive naive versus antigen-experienced comparison. Per million T cells, TCR beta diversity dropped about linearly as age rose.

Then a second PCR, running roughly 7 to 11 cycles, was carried out with a sample-barcoded 5' primer and a J-beta primer mix. Each cDNA molecule was tagged by a template-switch adaptor with 12 random nucleotides. TCRdb redid the calling of the 5' RACE reads with MiXCR, one entry per CDR3 protein. The table lists just under 550,000 distinct CDR3 sequences, 24% of them singletons. Germline V CDR1 and CDR2: LGHDT, YNNKEL (reference sequence). This CDR3 has 11 amino acids. V was trimmed by 8 bases and J by 6 bases, leaving 8 bases between them. With respect to this clonotype: What it binds is unknown.

The same sample was also studied in work on T cells of mothers and their children. That publication notes: Related mother and child pairs showed slightly greater overlap (not significant) than unrelated pairs did.

The receptor comes from a boy between 10 and 17 years old in good health. The sequenced sample was blood. The chain recombines TRBV3-1 with TRBJ2-1; unclear D gene. CDR3 in amino acids: CASRVLNEQFF. CDR3 nucleotides: TGTGCCAGCCGGGTTCTCAATGAGCAGTTCTTC.